These 3 T cell receptor beta chains originate from one sample sequenced in a study of blood T cell repertoires in COVID-19. Generated by immunoSEQ multiplex PCR, the TCRdb table keeps only in-frame clones and is missing some. The sample lists a few hundred thousand clones, 88% occurring once. Sequencing was performed on PBMCs or T cells enriched from blood (not recorded which). These receptors were taken from a woman aged 35 to 49 with acute COVID-19.

The chain uses TRBV4-3 and TRBJ2-1; D possibly corresponds to TRBD2 (5 bases). The germline V and J ends were trimmed by 4 bases and 0 bases, with 10 bases remaining between them. Per the germline V gene, CDR1 is LGHNA and CDR2 is YSLEER. The CDR3 consists of 15 residues. Here the CDR3 reads CASSLERSSYNEQFF. CDR3 in DNA: TGCGCCAGCAGCCTCGAGCGGAGCTCCTACAATGAGCAGTTCTTC.

This clone was observed a handful of times. The rearrangement uses TRBV6-5 and TRBJ2-7; tentative D call: TRBD1 (5 bases). This CDR3 has 16 amino acids. Trimming shortened V by 0 bases and J by 2 bases, and 14 bases separated the two germline ends. CDR1 and CDR2 (germline): MNHEY, SVGAGI. The CDR3 DNA is TGTGCCAGCAGTTACTCTGGGGCAGGGCTTACCTACGAGCAGTACGTC. Translating it yields CASSYSGAGLTYEQYV.

This chain uses TRBV4-1 with TRBJ2-1; 8 nucleotides match TRBD1. J was trimmed by 10 bases and V by 1 base; bases with no gene match: 12. The CDR3 length is 16 residues. Germline V gene lookup returns CDR1 MGHRA and CDR2 YSYEKL. The CDR3 nucleotides read TGCGCCAGCAGCCAAGTAGGCAGGGGGCCGCGGGGAGAGCAGTTCTTC. Its protein product is CASSQVGRGPRGEQFF.